This TCR beta chain is from a study of T cell changes during pregnancy in multiple sclerosis. The CDR3 is 18 amino acids. CDR1 and CDR2 (germline): MDHEN, SYDVKM. With 4 bases clipped from V and 4 bases from J, the junction kept 9 bases outside the gene matches. The table came from immunoSEQ multiplex PCR; TCRdb's copy has only in-frame clones and leaves some out. The sample contains tens of thousands of clones, about nine tenths of which appear only once. This clonotype originated in a female donor with multiple sclerosis, enrolled in a pregnancy study. This rearrangement joins TRBV28 to TRBJ2-3, with 15 positions matching TRBD2. The sequencing here drew on peripheral blood, taken in the second trimester of pregnancy. The CDR3 DNA reads as TGTGCCAGCAGTTCCAGGGGGACTAGCGGGAGGAGGTCAGATACGCAGTATTTT. Protein sequence: CASSSRGTSGRRSDTQYF.